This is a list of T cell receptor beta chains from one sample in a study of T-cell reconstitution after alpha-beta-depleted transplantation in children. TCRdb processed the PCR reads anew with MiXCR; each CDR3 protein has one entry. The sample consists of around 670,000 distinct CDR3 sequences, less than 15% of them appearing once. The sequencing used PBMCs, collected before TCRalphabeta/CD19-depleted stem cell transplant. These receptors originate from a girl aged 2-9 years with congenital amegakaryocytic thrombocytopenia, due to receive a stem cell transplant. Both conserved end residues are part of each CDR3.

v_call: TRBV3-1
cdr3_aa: CASSQGSPSGYYEQYF

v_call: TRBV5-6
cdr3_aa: CASSSDRGTKQYF

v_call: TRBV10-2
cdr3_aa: CASRVELAASFNEQFF

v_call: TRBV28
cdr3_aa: CASRITGDNTDTQYF

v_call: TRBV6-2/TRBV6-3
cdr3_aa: CASRRPMTKGGEQFF

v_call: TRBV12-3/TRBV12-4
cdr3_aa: CASSLNGETQYF

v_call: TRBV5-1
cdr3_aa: CASSLTHSNYGYTF

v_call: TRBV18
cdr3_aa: CASSQPTSGSYEQYF

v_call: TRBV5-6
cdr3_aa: CASSNAASYEQYF

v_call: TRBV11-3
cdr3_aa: CASSLVGTPGDEPFF

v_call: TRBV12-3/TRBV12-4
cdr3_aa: CASSLSLAGPGETQYF

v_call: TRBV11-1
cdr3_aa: CASNPRLAEPPSTDTQYF

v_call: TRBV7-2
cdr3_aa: CASSLLRGNNEQFF

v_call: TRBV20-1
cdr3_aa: CSAMRGTGGTGELFF

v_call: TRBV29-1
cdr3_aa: CSVEEGGNEQFF

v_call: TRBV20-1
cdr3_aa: CSARGWPGETQYF

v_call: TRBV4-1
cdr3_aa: CASSHETGGPNIQYF

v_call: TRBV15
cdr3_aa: CATSRDDRDEAFF

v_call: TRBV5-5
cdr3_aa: CASSIARGYAGGELFF

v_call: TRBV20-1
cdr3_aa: CSARDWTSGTGELFF

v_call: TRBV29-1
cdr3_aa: CSAALGTGGGNEQFF